This T cell receptor (beta chain) was profiled in a study of post-analysis software for immune sequencing data. Study-level results: Samples made in the same batch grouped tightly together by F measure.

Tagging with unique molecular identifiers was a feature of the TCR beta cDNA libraries. Between roughly 1 and 10 million T cells gave rise to roughly 0.5 million cDNA molecules. Each CDR3 protein gets one entry after TCRdb re-called the PCR reads with MiXCR. The data show around 710,000 distinct CDR3 sequences, with 40% to 55% seen just once and approximately 5% held by the top ten. This clonotype was counted a few times. Its specificity is not known. The sequence was collected from a girl aged 10-17 years with multiple sclerosis. Material for sequencing was blood.

For the CDR3, the DNA is TGCGCCAGCAGCCTCCGCGCCACAGCAAGTAACTATGGCTACACCTTC. Translation: CASSLRATASNYGYTF. The chain links TRBV4-3 to TRBJ1-2; D uncertain. There are 16 residues in the CDR3. Per germline, CDR1 LGHNA and CDR2 YSLEER. The germline V and J ends were trimmed by 4 bases and 1 base, with 16 bases remaining between them.